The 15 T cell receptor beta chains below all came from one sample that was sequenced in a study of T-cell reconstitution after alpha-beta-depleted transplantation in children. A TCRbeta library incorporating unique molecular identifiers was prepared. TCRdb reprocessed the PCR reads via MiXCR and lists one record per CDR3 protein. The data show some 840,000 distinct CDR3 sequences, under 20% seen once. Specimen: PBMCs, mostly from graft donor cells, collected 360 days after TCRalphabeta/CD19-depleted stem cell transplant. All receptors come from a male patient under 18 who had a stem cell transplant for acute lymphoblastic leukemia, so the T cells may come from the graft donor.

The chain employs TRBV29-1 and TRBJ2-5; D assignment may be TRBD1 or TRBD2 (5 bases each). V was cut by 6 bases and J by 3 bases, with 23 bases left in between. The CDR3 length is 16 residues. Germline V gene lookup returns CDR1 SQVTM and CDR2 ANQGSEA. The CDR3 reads CSVLEGGMGVKETQYF. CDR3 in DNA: TGCAGCGTCTTAGAAGGTGGGATGGGGGTTAAAGAGACCCAGTACTTC.

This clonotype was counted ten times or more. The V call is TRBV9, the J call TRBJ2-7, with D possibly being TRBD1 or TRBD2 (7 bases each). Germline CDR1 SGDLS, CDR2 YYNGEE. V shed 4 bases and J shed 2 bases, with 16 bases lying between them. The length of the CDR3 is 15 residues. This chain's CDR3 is CASSPGGADPYEQYF. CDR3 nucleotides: TGTGCCAGCAGCCCAGGGGGGGCGGATCCCTACGAGCAGTACTTC.

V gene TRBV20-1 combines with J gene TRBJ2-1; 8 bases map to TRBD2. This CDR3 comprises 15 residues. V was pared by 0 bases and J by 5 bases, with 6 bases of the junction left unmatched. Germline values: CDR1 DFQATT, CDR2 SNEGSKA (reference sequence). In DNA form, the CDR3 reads TGCAGTGCTAGAGAAGGGACTAGGGGACACAATGAGCAGTTCTTC. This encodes CSAREGTRGHNEQFF.

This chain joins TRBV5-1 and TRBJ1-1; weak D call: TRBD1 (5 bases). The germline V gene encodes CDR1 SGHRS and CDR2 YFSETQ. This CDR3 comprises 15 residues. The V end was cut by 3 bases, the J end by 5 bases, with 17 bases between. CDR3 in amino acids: CASSSSPGRETEAFF. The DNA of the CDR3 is TGCGCCAGCAGCTCCTCTCCGGGGCGAGAGACTGAAGCTTTCTTT.

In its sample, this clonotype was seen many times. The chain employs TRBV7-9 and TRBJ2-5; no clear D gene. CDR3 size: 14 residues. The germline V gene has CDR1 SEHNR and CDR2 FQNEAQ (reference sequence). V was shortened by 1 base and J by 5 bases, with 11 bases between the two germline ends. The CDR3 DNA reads TGTGCCAGCAGCTTAGATATGTCGGCGGAGACCCAGTACTTC. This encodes CASSLDMSAETQYF.

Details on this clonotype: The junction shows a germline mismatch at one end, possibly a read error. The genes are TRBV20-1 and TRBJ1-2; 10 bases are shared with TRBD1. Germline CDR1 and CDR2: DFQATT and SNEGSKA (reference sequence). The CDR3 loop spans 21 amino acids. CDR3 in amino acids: CSASSRRGLGQGPSGNDGYTF. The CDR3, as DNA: TGCAGTGCTAGTTCGAGGCGGGGTTTGGGACAGGGGCCGTCGGGTAACGATGGCTACACCTTC.

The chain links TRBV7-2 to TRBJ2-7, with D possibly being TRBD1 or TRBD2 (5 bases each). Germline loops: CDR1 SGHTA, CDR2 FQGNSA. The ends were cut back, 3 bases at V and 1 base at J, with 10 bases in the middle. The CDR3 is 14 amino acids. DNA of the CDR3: TGTGCCAGCAGCTTTTCCGAGGGGTCCTACGAGCAGTACTTC. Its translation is CASSFSEGSYEQYF. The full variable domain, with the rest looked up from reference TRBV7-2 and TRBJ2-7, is GAGVSQSPSNKVTEKGKDVELRCDPISGHTALYWYRQSLGQGLEFLIYFQGNSAPDKSGLPSDRFSAERTGGSVSTLTIQRTQQEDSAVYLCASSFSEGSYEQYFGPGTRLTVT.

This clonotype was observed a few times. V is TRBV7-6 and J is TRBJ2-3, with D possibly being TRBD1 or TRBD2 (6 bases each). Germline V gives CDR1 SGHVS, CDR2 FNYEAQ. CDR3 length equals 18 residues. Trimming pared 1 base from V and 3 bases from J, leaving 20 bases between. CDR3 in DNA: TGTGCCAGCAGCTTAGTTGTTAGGGGGGACACGTCGACAGATACGCAGTATTTT. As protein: CASSLVVRGDTSTDTQYF. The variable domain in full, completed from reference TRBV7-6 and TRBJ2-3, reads GAGVSQSPRYKVTKRGQDVALRCDPISGHVSLYWYRQALGQGPEFLTYFNYEAQQDKSGLPNDRFSAERPEGSISTLTIQRTEQRDSAMYRCASSLVVRGDTSTDTQYFGPGTRLTVL.

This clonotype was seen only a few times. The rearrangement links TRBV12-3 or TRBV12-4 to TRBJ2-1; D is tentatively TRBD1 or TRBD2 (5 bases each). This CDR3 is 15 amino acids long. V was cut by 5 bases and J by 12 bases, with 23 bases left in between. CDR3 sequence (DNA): TGTGCCAGCAGTCCTAAGGGTGGGGGTCTAGCCCTGCAGTTCTTC. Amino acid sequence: CASSPKGGGLALQFF.

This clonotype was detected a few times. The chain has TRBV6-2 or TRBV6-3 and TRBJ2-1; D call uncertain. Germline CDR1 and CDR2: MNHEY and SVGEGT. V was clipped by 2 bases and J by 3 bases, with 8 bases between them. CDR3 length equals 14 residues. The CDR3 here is CASSYMGFYNEQFF. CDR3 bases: TGTGCCAGCAGTTACATGGGTTTCTACAATGAGCAGTTCTTC.

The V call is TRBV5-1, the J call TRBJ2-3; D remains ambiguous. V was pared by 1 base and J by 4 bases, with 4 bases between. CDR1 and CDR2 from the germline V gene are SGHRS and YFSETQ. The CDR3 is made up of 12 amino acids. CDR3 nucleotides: TGCGCCAGCAGCTTGTTTGCAGATACGCAGTATTTT. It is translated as CASSLFADTQYF.

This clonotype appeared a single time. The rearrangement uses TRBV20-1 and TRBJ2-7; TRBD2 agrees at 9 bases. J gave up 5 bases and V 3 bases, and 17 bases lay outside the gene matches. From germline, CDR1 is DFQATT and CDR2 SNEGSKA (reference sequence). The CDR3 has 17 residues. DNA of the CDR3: TGCAGTGCTAGCCCCGACGTAGCGGGAGAGCCTCCTGACGAGCAGTACTTC. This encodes CSASPDVAGEPPDEQYF.

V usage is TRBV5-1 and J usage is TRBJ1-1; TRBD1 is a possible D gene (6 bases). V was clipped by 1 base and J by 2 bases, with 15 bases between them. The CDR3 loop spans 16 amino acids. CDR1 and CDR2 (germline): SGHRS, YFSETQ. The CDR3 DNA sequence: TGCGCCAGCAGCTTGCCTTTCAGGGGCCCAAACACTGAAGCTTTCTTT. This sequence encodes CASSLPFRGPNTEAFF.

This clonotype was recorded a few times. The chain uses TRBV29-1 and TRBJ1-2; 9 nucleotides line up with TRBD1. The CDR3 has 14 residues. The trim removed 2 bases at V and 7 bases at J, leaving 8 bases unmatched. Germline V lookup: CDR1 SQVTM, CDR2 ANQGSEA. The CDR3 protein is CSVEPAGTGLGYTF. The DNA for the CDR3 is TGCAGCGTTGAACCTGCCGGGACAGGGCTTGGCTACACCTTC.

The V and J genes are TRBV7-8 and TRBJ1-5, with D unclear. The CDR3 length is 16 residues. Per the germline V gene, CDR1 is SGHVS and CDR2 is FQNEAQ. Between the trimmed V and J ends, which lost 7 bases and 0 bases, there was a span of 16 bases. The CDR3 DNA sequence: TGTGCCAGCACCAACATCCTGGGGTATAGCAATCAGCCCCAGCATTTT. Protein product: CASTNILGYSNQPQHF.